Reported below is one T cell receptor (beta chain). This record comes from a study of technical replicates of blood from a handful of donors. Data came from immunoSEQ multiplex PCR; TCRdb stores just in-frame clones and leaves some out. The data hold tens of thousands of clones, with about 90% observed a single time. Between the trimmed V and J ends, which lost 10 bases and 6 bases, there was a span of 10 bases. Per the germline V gene, CDR1 is MNHEY and CDR2 is SVGAGI. CDR3 length: 11 amino acids. The chain couples TRBV6-5 to TRBJ2-1; D is perhaps TRBD2 (6 bases). The specimen was T cells isolated from PBMCs. The sequence came from a human donor in good health. The CDR3 reads CATILANEQFF. The CDR3 region has the DNA TGTGCCACCATACTAGCCAATGAGCAGTTCTTC.